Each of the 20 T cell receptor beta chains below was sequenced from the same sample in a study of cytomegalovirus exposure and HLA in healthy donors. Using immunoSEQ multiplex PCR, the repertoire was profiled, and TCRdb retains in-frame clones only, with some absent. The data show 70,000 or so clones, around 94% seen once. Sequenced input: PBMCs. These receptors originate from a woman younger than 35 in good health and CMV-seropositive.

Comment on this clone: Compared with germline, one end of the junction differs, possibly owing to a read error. DNA for the CDR3: TGTGCCGGCAGCATCAACAGGGGGTCTGGGGCCAACGTCCTGACTTTC. Protein: CAGSINRGSGANVLTF. This chain connects TRBV11-3 to TRBJ2-6; TRBD1 matches at 8 bases. The CDR3 consists of 16 residues. CDR1 and CDR2 from the germline V gene are SGHNT and YENEEA.

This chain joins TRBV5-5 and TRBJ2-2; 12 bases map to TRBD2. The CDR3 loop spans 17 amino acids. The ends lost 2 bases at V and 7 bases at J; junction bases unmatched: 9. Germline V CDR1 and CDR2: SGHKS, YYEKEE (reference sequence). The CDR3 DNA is TGTGCCAGCAGCTTTTCTAGCGGGAGGGCCAGGAGCGGGGAGCTGTTTTTT. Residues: CASSFSSGRARSGELFF.

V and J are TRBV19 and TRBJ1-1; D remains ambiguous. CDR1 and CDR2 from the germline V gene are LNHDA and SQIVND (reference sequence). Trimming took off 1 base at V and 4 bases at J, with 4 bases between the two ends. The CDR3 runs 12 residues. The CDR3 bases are TGTGCCAGTAGTATAGCGGGCACTGAAGCTTTCTTT. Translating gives CASSIAGTEAFF.

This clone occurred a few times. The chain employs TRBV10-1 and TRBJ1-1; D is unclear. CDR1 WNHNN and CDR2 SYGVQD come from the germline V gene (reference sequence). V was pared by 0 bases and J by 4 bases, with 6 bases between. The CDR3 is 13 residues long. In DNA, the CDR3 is TGCGCCAGCAGTGAGTCTGGAGGCACTGAAGCTTTCTTT. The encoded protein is CASSESGGTEAFF.

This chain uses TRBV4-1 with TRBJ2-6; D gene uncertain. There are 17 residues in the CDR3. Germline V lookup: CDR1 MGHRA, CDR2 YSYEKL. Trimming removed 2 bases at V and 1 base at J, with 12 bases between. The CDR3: CASSQLEFASGANVLTF. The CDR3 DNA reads TGCGCCAGCAGCCAACTTGAGTTCGCATCTGGGGCCAACGTCCTGACTTTC.

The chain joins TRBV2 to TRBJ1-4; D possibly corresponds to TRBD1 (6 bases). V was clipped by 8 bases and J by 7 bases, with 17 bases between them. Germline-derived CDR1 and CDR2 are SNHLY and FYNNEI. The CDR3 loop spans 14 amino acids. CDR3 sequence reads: CASADSGASEKLFF. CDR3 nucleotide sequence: TGTGCCAGCGCCGACTCAGGGGCGAGTGAAAAACTGTTTTTT.

DNA of the CDR3: TGTGCCAGCGGGCGGGAGGCACTCCCTAGCACAGATACGCAGTATTTT. Translating it yields CASGREALPSTDTQYF. The V call is TRBV2, the J call TRBJ2-3; 8 bases fit TRBD2. The germline gives CDR1 SNHLY, CDR2 FYNNEI. V lost 8 bases and J lost 0; bases outside the gene matches: 10. The CDR3 length is 16 residues.

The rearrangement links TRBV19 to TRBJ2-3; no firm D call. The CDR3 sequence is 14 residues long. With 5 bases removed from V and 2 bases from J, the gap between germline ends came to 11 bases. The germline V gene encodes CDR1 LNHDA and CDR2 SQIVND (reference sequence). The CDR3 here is CASSPTPSTDTQYF. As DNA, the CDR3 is TGTGCCAGTAGTCCGACTCCTTCCACAGATACGCAGTATTTT.

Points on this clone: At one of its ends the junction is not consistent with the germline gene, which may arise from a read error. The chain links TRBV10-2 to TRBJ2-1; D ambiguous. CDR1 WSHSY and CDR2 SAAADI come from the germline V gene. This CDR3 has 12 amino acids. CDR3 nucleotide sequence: TGCGCCAGCAGTGACGTCTACGATGAGCAGTTCTTC. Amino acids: CASSDVYDEQFF.

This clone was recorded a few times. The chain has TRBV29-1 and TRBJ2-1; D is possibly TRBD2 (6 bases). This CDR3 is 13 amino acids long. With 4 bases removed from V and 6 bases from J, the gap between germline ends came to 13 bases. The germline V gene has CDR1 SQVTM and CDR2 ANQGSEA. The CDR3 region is CSVVSGGFNEQFF. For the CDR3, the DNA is TGCAGCGTTGTGTCCGGAGGGTTCAATGAGCAGTTCTTC.

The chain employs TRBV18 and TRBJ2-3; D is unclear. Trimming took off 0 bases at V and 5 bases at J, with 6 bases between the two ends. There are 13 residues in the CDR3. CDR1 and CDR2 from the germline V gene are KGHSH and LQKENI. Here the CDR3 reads CASSPPLVDTQYF. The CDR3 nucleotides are TGTGCCAGCTCACCACCCCTCGTAGATACGCAGTATTTT.

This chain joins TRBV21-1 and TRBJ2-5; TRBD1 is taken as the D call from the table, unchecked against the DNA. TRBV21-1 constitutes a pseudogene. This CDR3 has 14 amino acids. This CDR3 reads CASRSRGTKETQYF. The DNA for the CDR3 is TGTGCCAGCAGGAGTAGGGGGACCAAAGAGACCCAGTACTTC.

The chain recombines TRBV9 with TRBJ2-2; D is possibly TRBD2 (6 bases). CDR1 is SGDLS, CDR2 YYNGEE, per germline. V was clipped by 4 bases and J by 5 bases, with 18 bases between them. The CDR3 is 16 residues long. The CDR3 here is CASSTGRAAGTGELFF. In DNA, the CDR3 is TGTGCCAGCAGCACTGGGCGGGCGGCGGGGACCGGGGAGCTGTTTTTT.

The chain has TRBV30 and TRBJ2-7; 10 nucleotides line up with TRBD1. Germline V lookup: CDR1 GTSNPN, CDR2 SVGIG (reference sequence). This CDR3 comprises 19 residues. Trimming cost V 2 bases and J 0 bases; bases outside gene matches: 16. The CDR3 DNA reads TGTGCCTGGAGTTCGCCCGGGACAGGGGCCTTCTTGAGCTCCTACGAGCAGTACTTC. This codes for CAWSSPGTGAFLSSYEQYF.

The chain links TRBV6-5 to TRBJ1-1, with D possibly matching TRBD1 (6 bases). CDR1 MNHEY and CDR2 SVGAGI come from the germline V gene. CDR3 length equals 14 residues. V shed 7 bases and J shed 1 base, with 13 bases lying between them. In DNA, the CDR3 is TGTGCCAGCATGAATGGGGGCGAGAACACTGAAGCTTTCTTT. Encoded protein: CASMNGGENTEAFF.

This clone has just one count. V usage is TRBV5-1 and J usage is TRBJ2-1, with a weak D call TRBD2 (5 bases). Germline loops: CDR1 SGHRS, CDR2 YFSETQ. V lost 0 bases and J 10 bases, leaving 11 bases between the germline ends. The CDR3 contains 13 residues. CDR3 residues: CASSLAAGREQFF. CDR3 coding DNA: TGCGCCAGCAGCTTGGCCGCGGGCCGGGAGCAGTTCTTC. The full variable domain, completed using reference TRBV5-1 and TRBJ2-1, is KAGVTQTPRYLIKTRGQQVTLSCSPISGHRSVSWYQQTPGQGLQFLFEYFSETQRNKGNFPGRFSGRQFSNSRSEMNVSTLELGDSALYLCASSLAAGREQFFGPGTRLTVL.

CDR3 sequence: CASSQRGGMNTEAFF. DNA for the CDR3: TGTGCCAGCAGTCAGCGCGGGGGTATGAACACTGAAGCTTTCTTT. This rearrangement joins TRBV6-6 to TRBJ1-1; D possibly corresponds to TRBD1 (5 bases). CDR3 size: 15 residues. Trimming stripped 5 bases from V and 0 bases from J, with 13 bases between. Germline lookup yields CDR1 MNHNY and CDR2 SVGAGI (reference sequence).

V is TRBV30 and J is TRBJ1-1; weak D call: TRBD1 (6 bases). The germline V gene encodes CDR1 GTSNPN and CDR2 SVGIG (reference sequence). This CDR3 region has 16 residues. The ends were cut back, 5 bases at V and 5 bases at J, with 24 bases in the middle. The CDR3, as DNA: TGTGCCTGGCTCCCCCGACAGGATTGGGGGAAGACTGAAGCTTTCTTT. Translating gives CAWLPRQDWGKTEAFF.

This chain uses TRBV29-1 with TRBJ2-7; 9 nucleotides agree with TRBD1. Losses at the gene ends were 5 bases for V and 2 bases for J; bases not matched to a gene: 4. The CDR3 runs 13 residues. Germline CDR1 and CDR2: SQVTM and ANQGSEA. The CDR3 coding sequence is TGCAGCGTTCTACAGGGGGCCGCCTACGAGCAGTACTTC. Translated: CSVLQGAAYEQYF.

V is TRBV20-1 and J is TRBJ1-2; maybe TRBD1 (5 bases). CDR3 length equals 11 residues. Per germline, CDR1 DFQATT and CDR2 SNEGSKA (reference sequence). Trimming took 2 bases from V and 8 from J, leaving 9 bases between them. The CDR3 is CSARQGQGYTF. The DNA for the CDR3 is TGCAGTGCTAGACAGGGCCAAGGCTACACCTTC.